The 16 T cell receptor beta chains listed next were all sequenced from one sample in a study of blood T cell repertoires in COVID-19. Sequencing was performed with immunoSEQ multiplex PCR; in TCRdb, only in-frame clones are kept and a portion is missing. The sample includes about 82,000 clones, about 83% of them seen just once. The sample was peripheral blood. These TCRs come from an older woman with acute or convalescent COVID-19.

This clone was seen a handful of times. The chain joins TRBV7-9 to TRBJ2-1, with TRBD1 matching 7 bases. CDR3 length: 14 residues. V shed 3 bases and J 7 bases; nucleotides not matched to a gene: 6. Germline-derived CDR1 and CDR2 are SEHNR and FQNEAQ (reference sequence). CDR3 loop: CASSFGQALNEQFF. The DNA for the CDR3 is TGTGCCAGCAGCTTTGGACAGGCTTTGAATGAGCAGTTCTTC.

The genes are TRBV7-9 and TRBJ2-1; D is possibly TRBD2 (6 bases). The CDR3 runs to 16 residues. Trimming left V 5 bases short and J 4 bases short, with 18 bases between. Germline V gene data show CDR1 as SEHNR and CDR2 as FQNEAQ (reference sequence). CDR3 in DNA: TGTGCCAGCAGCCCAAGGACCGGGGGAGTTTACAATGAGCAGTTCTTC. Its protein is CASSPRTGGVYNEQFF.

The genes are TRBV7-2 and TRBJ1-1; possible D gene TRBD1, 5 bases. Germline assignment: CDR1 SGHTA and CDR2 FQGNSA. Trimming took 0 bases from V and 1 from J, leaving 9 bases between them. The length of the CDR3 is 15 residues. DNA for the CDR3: TGTGCCAGCAGCTTAGCAGGACACACGAACACTGAAGCTTTCTTT. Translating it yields CASSLAGHTNTEAFF.

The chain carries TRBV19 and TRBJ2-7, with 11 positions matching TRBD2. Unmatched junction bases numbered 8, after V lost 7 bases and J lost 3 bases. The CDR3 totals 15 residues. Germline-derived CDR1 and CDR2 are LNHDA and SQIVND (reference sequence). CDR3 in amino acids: CASNQLAGDRYEQYF. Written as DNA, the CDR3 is TGTGCCAGTAATCAACTAGCGGGGGATCGCTACGAGCAGTACTTC.

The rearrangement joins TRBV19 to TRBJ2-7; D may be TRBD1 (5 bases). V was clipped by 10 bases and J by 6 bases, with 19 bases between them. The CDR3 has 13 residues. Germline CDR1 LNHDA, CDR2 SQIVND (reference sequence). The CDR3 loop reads CATEKGNFGEQYF. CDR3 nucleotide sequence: TGTGCCACCGAAAAGGGGAATTTCGGCGAGCAGTACTTC.

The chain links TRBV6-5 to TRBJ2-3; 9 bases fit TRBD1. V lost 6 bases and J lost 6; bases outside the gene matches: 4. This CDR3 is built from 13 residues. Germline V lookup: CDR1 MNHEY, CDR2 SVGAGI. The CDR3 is CASRDRGRDTQYF. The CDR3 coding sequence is TGTGCCAGCAGGGACAGGGGCAGGGATACGCAGTATTTT.

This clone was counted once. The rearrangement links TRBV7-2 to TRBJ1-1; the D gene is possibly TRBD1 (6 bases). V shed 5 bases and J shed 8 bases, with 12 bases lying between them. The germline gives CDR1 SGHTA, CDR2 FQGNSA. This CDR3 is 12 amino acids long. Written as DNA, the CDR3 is TGTGCCAGCAGCCCGACAGGTAACGAAGCTTTCTTT. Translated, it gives CASSPTGNEAFF.

CDR3 protein: CAWSRGEGEETQYF. In DNA, the CDR3 is TGTGCCTGGAGTAGGGGCGAAGGGGAAGAGACCCAGTACTTC. This chain joins TRBV30 and TRBJ2-5; possible D gene TRBD1, 5 bases. Between the trimmed V and J ends, which lost 2 bases and 3 bases, there was a span of 13 bases. The CDR3 loop spans 14 amino acids. Germline V gene data show CDR1 as GTSNPN and CDR2 as SVGIG (reference sequence).

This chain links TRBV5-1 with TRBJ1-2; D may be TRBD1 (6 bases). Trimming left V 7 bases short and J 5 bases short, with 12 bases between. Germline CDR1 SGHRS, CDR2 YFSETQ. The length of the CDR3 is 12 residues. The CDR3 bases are TGCGCCAGCGCTACTACAGGGTATGGCTACACCTTC. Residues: CASATTGYGYTF.

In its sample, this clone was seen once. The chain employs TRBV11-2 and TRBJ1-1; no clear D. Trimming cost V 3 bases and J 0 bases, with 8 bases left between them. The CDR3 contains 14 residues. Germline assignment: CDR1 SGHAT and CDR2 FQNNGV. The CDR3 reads CASSFFGMNTEAFF. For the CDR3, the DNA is TGTGCCAGCAGCTTCTTCGGGATGAACACTGAAGCTTTCTTT.

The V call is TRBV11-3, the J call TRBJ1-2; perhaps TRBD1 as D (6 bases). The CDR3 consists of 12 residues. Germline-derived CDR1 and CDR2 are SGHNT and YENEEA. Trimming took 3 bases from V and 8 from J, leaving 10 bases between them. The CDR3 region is CASSFGQLGYTF. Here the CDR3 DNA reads TGTGCCAGCAGCTTTGGACAGCTCGGCTACACCTTC.

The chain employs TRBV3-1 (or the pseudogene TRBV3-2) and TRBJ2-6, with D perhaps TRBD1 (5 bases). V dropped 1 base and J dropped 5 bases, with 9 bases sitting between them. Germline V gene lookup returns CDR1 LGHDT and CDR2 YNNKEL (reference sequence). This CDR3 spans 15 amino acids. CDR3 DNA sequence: TGTGCCAGCAGCCAAGGACAGTATCGGGCCAACGTCCTGACTTTC. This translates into CASSQGQYRANVLTF.

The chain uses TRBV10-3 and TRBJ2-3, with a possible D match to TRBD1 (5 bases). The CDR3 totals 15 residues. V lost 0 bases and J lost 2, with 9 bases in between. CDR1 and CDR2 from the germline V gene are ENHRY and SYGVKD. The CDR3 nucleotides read TGTGCCATCAGTGAGTCAAACGGACACACAGATACGCAGTATTTT. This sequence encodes CAISESNGHTDTQYF.

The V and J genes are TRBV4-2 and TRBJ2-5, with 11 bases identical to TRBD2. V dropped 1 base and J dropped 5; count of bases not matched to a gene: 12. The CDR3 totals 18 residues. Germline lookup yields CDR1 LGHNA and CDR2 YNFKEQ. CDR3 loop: CASSQAPGASGRFETQYF. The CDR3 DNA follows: TGTGCCAGCAGCCAAGCCCCCGGGGCTAGCGGGAGGTTCGAGACCCAGTACTTC.

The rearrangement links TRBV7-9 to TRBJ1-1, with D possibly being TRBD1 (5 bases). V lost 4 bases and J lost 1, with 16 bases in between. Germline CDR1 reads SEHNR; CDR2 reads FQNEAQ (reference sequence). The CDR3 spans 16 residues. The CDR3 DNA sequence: TGTGCCAGCAGCTCCTTAGCGGGGGTCCCGAACACTGAAGCTTTCTTT. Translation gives CASSSLAGVPNTEAFF.

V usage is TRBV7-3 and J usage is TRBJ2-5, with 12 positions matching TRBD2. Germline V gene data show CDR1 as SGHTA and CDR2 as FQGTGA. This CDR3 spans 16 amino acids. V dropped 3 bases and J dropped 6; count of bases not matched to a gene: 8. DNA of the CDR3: TGTGCCAGCAGCTTGGGGCCTAGCGGGGGGGCGAAGACCCAGTACTTC. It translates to CASSLGPSGGAKTQYF.